The 23 T cell receptor beta chains reported below all come from one sample, sequenced in a study of CD8 T cells in ankylosing spondylitis. The study, taken as a whole, reports: Blood of patients with ankylosing spondylitis appeared to be characterized by a TCR beta motif of eight highly homologous variants.

These TCRs are of unknown antigen specificity. Using its own MiXCR run on the 5' RACE reads, TCRdb lists one record per CDR3 protein. The sample lists about 220,000 distinct CDR3 sequences, more than 5.5% seen once, with around 14% in the top ten. Sequencing was carried out using blood, either unsorted or a sorted T cell fraction (not recorded which). Receptor source: a male donor with ankylosing spondylitis.

This clonotype was seen many times. The chain is built from TRBV7-9 and TRBJ2-1; 10 bases are shared with TRBD2. The V gene end was trimmed by 4 bases and the J gene end by 3 bases; junction bases not matched to a gene: 6. The CDR3 contains 16 residues. Germline V lookup: CDR1 SEHNR, CDR2 FQNEAQ (reference sequence). CDR3 sequence (DNA): TGTGCCAGCAGCTGGCCCACTAGCGGGGTCTACAATGAGCAGTTCTTC. Protein: CASSWPTSGVYNEQFF.

This clonotype was counted between two and nine times. The chain links TRBV7-9 to TRBJ2-3; no clear D. Germline V CDR1 and CDR2: SEHNR, FQNEAQ (reference sequence). V lost 4 bases, J lost 0 bases, and 8 bases lay in between. The CDR3 runs 14 residues. CDR3 in DNA: TGTGCCAGCAGCTCACCATATAGCACAGATACGCAGTATTTT. This gives the protein CASSSPYSTDTQYF.

This clonotype has ten or more counts. This chain links TRBV7-2 with TRBJ1-1, with D possibly being TRBD1 (5 bases). This CDR3 is 13 amino acids long. Germline V gene sequence: CDR1 SGHTA, CDR2 FQGNSA. Deletions cut 6 bases from V and 4 bases from J, with 12 bases between. CDR3: CASRNLGRTEAFF. DNA for the CDR3: TGTGCCAGCAGGAACCTGGGGCGCACTGAAGCTTTCTTT.

This sequence joins TRBV7-6 and TRBJ2-7, with 7 positions matching TRBD1. The germline CDR1 and CDR2 sequences are SGHVS and FNYEAQ. After removal of 3 bases from V and 6 bases from J, the junction contained 11 bases not matched to a gene. The CDR3 loop spans 15 amino acids. CDR3 sequence: CASSFTTGSIREQYF. DNA of the CDR3: TGTGCCAGCAGCTTTACGACAGGGTCGATCCGCGAGCAGTACTTC. Variable domain in full (rest from reference TRBV7-6 and TRBJ2-7): GAGVSQSPRYKVTKRGQDVALRCDPISGHVSLYWYRQALGQGPEFLTYFNYEAQQDKSGLPNDRFSAERPEGSISTLTIQRTEQRDSAMYRCASSFTTGSIREQYFGPGTRLTVT.

In this sample, this clonotype turned up many times. The rearrangement links TRBV6-5 to TRBJ2-4; 8 bases agree with TRBD2. The CDR3 contains 11 residues. V dropped 7 bases and J dropped 13; count of bases not matched to a gene: 6. The germline CDR1 and CDR2 sequences are MNHEY and SVGAGI. CDR3 sequence: CASIQAGEQYF. The CDR3 DNA is TGTGCCAGCATCCAAGCGGGGGAACAGTACTTC.

This clonotype appeared many times. The rearrangement uses TRBV27 and TRBJ2-1; 7 nucleotides align to TRBD2. The CDR3 contains 13 residues. The V and J ends lost 5 bases and 6 bases, in that order; junction bases with no gene match: 4. Germline values: CDR1 MNHEY, CDR2 SMNVEV (reference sequence). The CDR3 DNA follows: TGTGCCAGCAGTAGCGGGGCCTTCAATGAGCAGTTCTTC. Translated, it gives CASSSGAFNEQFF.

This clonotype was counted many times. This chain uses TRBV27 with TRBJ2-7; TRBD1 agrees at 7 bases. The CDR3 runs 14 residues. Germline V gives CDR1 MNHEY, CDR2 SMNVEV (reference sequence). With V trimmed by 5 bases and J by 0 bases, 4 bases remained unmatched. DNA for the CDR3: TGTGCCAGCAGTCACGGGACAGTCTCCTACGAGCAGTACTTC. Translation: CASSHGTVSYEQYF.

There are many counts of this clonotype. The rearrangement links TRBV12-3 or TRBV12-4 to TRBJ1-3; the D is unclear. The germline V and J ends were trimmed by 3 bases and 4 bases, with 13 bases remaining between them. The CDR3 is 15 amino acids. Here the CDR3 reads CASSLGPGVGNTIYF. The DNA of the CDR3 is TGTGCCAGCAGTTTGGGTCCCGGAGTGGGAAACACCATATATTTT.

This clonotype has ten or more counts. The chain is built from TRBV27 and TRBJ2-7, with 7 bases aligning to TRBD1. The V gene end was trimmed by 5 bases and the J gene end by 0 bases; junction bases not matched to a gene: 10. The CDR3 loop spans 16 amino acids. Germline CDR1 MNHEY, CDR2 SMNVEV (reference sequence). In DNA, the CDR3 is TGTGCCAGCAGTCCCGAGGGACAGCGCTACTCCTACGAGCAGTACTTC. Protein sequence: CASSPEGQRYSYEQYF.

This clonotype was counted ten times or more. The chain is built from TRBV5-5 and TRBJ2-1, with D possibly matching TRBD2 (5 bases). Looked up from germline, CDR1 is SGHKS and CDR2 is YYEKEE (reference sequence). The CDR3 length is 16 residues. V was pared by 4 bases and J by 2 bases, with 16 bases between. CDR3 sequence: CASSDSERRTYNEQFF. In DNA form, the CDR3 reads TGTGCCAGCAGCGACTCCGAGCGGCGAACCTACAATGAGCAGTTCTTC.

The rearrangement uses TRBV6-5 and TRBJ2-7; TRBD1 might be the D (6 bases). Germline lookup yields CDR1 MNHEY and CDR2 SVGAGI. The V end lost 0 bases, the J end lost 3 bases, and 9 bases lay between the germline ends. The CDR3 consists of 14 residues. This CDR3 is CASSYSDRYYEQYF. CDR3 sequence (DNA): TGTGCCAGCAGTTACTCGGACAGATACTACGAGCAGTACTTC.

A remark on this clonotype: A much larger clone differs by one base, so this may be a read error. Likely a read error: the CDR3 ends without its conserved phenylalanine or tryptophan. This rearrangement joins TRBV7-9 to TRBJ2-5, with 7 bases matching TRBD2. The V and J ends lost 5 bases and 2 bases, in that order; junction bases with no gene match: 14. The CDR3 has 17 residues. Germline lookup yields CDR1 SEHNR and CDR2 FQNEAQ (reference sequence). The CDR3 nucleotides are TGTGCCAGCAGCCCCCCCCGGGGGGAGGGACTGCAAGAGACCCAGTACCTC. The encoded protein is CASSPPRGEGLQETQYL.

The V and J genes are TRBV3-1 and TRBJ1-1; no firm D call. Germline values: CDR1 LGHDT, CDR2 YNNKEL (reference sequence). V lost 1 base and J 7 bases, leaving 7 bases between the germline ends. This CDR3 has 12 residues. CDR3 sequence reads: CASSQGTVEAFF. The DNA of the CDR3 is TGTGCCAGCAGCCAAGGGACGGTTGAAGCTTTCTTT.

This clonotype was counted at least ten times. The chain joins TRBV28 to TRBJ1-6; D uncertain. The V end lost 2 bases, the J end lost 9 bases, and 14 bases lay between the germline ends. This CDR3 has 15 amino acids. Germline V gene sequence: CDR1 MDHEN, CDR2 SYDVKM. The CDR3 sequence is CASSLLKGFRSPLHF. The CDR3 nucleotides are TGTGCCAGCAGTTTACTTAAAGGTTTTCGTTCACCCCTCCACTTT.

This clonotype has a handful of counts. This sequence joins TRBV5-6 and TRBJ2-7; TRBD1 or TRBD2 may be the D gene (5 bases each). Germline assignment: CDR1 SGHDT and CDR2 YYEEEE. Trimming took off 0 bases at V and 2 bases at J, with 9 bases between the two ends. The CDR3 sequence is 14 residues long. The CDR3 sequence: CASSLARDPYEQYF. In nucleotides, the CDR3 is TGTGCCAGCAGCTTGGCCAGGGACCCCTACGAGCAGTACTTC.

This clonotype was observed many times. The CDR3 sequence is CASSLSSPYNEQFF. The CDR3 nucleotides read TGTGCCAGCAGCTTATCGAGCCCCTACAATGAGCAGTTCTTC. V and J are TRBV7-9 and TRBJ2-1; D is ambiguous. Trimming removed 2 bases from V and 2 bases from J, with 7 bases in between. This CDR3 region has 14 residues. Per germline, CDR1 SEHNR and CDR2 FQNEAQ (reference sequence).

This clonotype appeared many times. DNA of the CDR3: TGCGCCAGCAGCTCGACAGAATCCTACGAGCAGTACTTC. This gives the protein CASSSTESYEQYF. The J gene is TRBJ2-7, the V gene TRBV5-1; D possibly corresponds to TRBD1 (5 bases). Germline CDR1 SGHRS, CDR2 YFSETQ. V shed 3 bases and J shed 1 base, with 8 bases lying between them. The CDR3 is 13 amino acids.

In its sample, this clonotype was seen many times. V usage is TRBV15 and J usage is TRBJ1-2, with unresolved D. The CDR3 extends over 13 amino acids. The germline V and J ends were trimmed by 4 bases and 4 bases, with 10 bases remaining between them. Germline values: CDR1 LNHNV, CDR2 YYDKDF (reference sequence). The CDR3 here is CATSTGIGYGYTF. In DNA form, the CDR3 reads TGTGCCACCAGCACGGGGATCGGCTATGGCTACACCTTC. Using reference TRBV15 and TRBJ1-2 for the parts outside the CDR3, the full variable domain is DAMVIQNPRYQVTQFGKPVTLSCSQTLNHNVMYWYQQKSSQAPKLLFHYYDKDFNNEADTPDNFQSRRPNTSFCFLDIRSPGLGDTAMYLCATSTGIGYGYTFGSGTRLTVV.

In its sample, this clonotype was seen many times. The J gene is TRBJ1-4, the V gene TRBV14; D unclear. This CDR3 comprises 12 residues. CDR1 SGHDN and CDR2 FVKESK come from the germline V gene. Between the trimmed V and J ends, which lost 4 bases and 8 bases, there was a span of 8 bases. CDR3 loop: CASSPGGEKLFF. The CDR3 DNA follows: TGTGCCAGCAGCCCCGGTGGGGAAAAACTGTTTTTT.

At least ten counts were recorded for this clonotype. CDR3 amino acids: CSAGLGQGSYEQYF. The CDR3 coding sequence is TGCAGTGCTGGGCTCGGACAGGGCTCCTACGAGCAGTACTTC. The chain has TRBV20-1 and TRBJ2-7, with 8 nucleotides matching TRBD1. V lost 5 bases, J lost 0 bases, and 6 bases stayed unmatched. Germline V gene lookup returns CDR1 DFQATT and CDR2 SNEGSKA (reference sequence). The CDR3 is 14 amino acids.

This clonotype showed up many times. The chain has TRBV5-1 and TRBJ2-3; a weak D match, TRBD2 (7 bases). V lost 0 bases and J lost 1, with 15 bases in between. CDR3 length: 17 amino acids. Germline V lookup: CDR1 SGHRS, CDR2 YFSETQ. The CDR3 reads CASSLAGRGLRTDTQYF. DNA of the CDR3: TGCGCCAGCAGCTTGGCCGGGCGGGGGCTTCGCACAGATACGCAGTATTTT.

This clonotype was observed many times. J is TRBJ2-1 and V is TRBV24-1; possibly TRBD1 or TRBD2 for D (5 bases each). Trimming stripped 6 bases from V and 9 bases from J, with 11 bases between. Looked up from germline, CDR1 is KGHDR and CDR2 is SFDVKD. CDR3 length: 12 amino acids. CDR3 amino acids: CATSPGPPEQFF. The CDR3 bases are TGTGCCACCAGTCCGGGACCTCCTGAGCAGTTCTTC.

This clonotype has at least ten counts. The J gene is TRBJ1-1, the V gene TRBV6-1, with D perhaps matching TRBD1 (6 bases). The CDR3 consists of 15 residues. Trimming removed 4 bases from V and 0 bases from J, with 12 bases in between. Germline CDR1 and CDR2: MNHNS and SASEGT. In nucleotides, the CDR3 is TGTGCCAGCAGTGCCACGGGACACCTGAACACTGAAGCTTTCTTT. It translates to CASSATGHLNTEAFF.